Listed below are T cell receptor beta chains from one sample, sequenced in a study of spatial heterogeneity in lung cancer. One entry per CDR3 protein, called by TCRdb with MiXCR from the 5' RACE reads. The sample lists 7,500 to 8,500 distinct CDR3 sequences, roughly 6.4% occurring once. The input for sequencing was lung tumor tissue, taken at surgery. Receptor source: a male donor with early-stage non-small cell lung cancer. The CDR3 runs from the conserved cysteine through the conserved F or W. A D gene is named only where the DNA matches it firmly. Size is omitted from some rows. Given values are once, few, many or a class for expanded clones.

V gene: TRBV5-1; clone size: medium-sized; D gene: TRBD1; J gene: TRBJ2-7; CDR3 protein: CASSLGQGRYEQYF; CDR3 DNA: TGCGCCAGCAGCCTTGGACAGGGGAGGTACGAGCAGTACTTC
V gene: TRBV6-5; clone size: many; D gene: NA; J gene: TRBJ2-7; CDR3 protein: CASSYGRGLAYEQYF; CDR3 DNA: TGTGCCAGCAGTTACGGGCGGGGGCTAGCCTACGAGCAGTACTTC
V gene: TRBV28; clone size: medium-sized; D gene: NA; J gene: TRBJ1-2; CDR3 protein: CASSTWERNHYGYTF; CDR3 DNA: TGTGCCAGCAGTACTTGGGAGAGGAACCACTATGGCTACACCTTC
V gene: TRBV7-2; clone size: few; D gene: NA; J gene: TRBJ2-2; CDR3 protein: CASSRPHGELFF; CDR3 DNA: TGTGCCAGCAGCCGACCCCACGGGGAGCTGTTTTTT
V gene: TRBV25-1; clone size: NA; D gene: TRBD1; J gene: TRBJ2-5; CDR3 protein: CASSKGQGGGETQYF; CDR3 DNA: TGTGCCAGCAGTAAGGGACAGGGAGGCGGTGAGACCCAGTACTTC
V gene: TRBV5-1; clone size: many; D gene: NA; J gene: TRBJ2-7; CDR3 protein: CASRPGWNSYEQYF; CDR3 DNA: TGCGCCAGCAGGCCCGGGTGGAACTCCTACGAGCAGTACTTC
V gene: TRBV4-2; clone size: many; D gene: TRBD1; J gene: TRBJ1-2; CDR3 protein: CASSQALQGAPEGYTF; CDR3 DNA: TGTGCCAGCAGCCAAGCCCTACAGGGGGCGCCTGAAGGCTACACCTTC
V gene: TRBV2; clone size: NA; D gene: NA; J gene: TRBJ2-7; CDR3 protein: CASSELGGRSQQYF; CDR3 DNA: TGTGCCAGCAGTGAATTGGGCGGTCGGTCCCAGCAGTACTTC
V gene: TRBV9; clone size: medium-sized; D gene: NA; J gene: TRBJ1-3; CDR3 protein: CASSPRGDSGNTIYF; CDR3 DNA: TGTGCCAGCAGCCCCCGCGGGGACTCTGGAAACACCATATATTTT
V gene: TRBV27; clone size: medium-sized; D gene: TRBD1; J gene: TRBJ2-2; CDR3 protein: CASSLVRGRGTGELFF; CDR3 DNA: TGTGCCAGCAGTTTAGTAAGGGGGCGCGGCACCGGGGAGCTGTTTTTT
V gene: TRBV7-8; clone size: medium-sized; D gene: NA; J gene: TRBJ1-6; CDR3 protein: CASSLEGQTYNSPLHF; CDR3 DNA: TGTGCCAGCAGCCTAGAAGGACAGACCTATAATTCACCCCTCCACTTT
V gene: TRBV29-1; clone size: many; D gene: NA; J gene: TRBJ2-5; CDR3 protein: CSVPFNAETQYF; CDR3 DNA: TGCAGCGTTCCCTTCAACGCGGAGACCCAGTACTTC
V gene: TRBV20-1; clone size: many; D gene: TRBD1; J gene: TRBJ1-6; CDR3 protein: CSASPGQGYSPLHF; CDR3 DNA: TGCAGTGCTAGCCCGGGACAGGGATATTCACCCCTCCACTTT
V gene: TRBV24-1; clone size: medium-sized; D gene: TRBD1; J gene: TRBJ2-1; CDR3 protein: CATSTGDGYNEQFF; CDR3 DNA: TGTGCCACCAGTACAGGGGACGGCTACAATGAGCAGTTCTTC
V gene: TRBV6-6; clone size: large; D gene: NA; J gene: TRBJ2-5; CDR3 protein: CASRGQLQETQYF; CDR3 DNA: TGTGCCAGCAGGGGGCAGCTCCAAGAGACCCAGTACTTC
V gene: TRBV20-1; clone size: many; D gene: NA; J gene: TRBJ2-7; CDR3 protein: CSAPRGGRQEQYF; CDR3 DNA: TGCAGTGCCCCTCGTGGGGGGCGGCAGGAGCAGTACTTC
V gene: TRBV25-1; clone size: few; D gene: TRBD1; J gene: TRBJ1-2; CDR3 protein: CASSDSNRGPGYTF; CDR3 DNA: TGTGCCAGCAGTGATTCCAACAGGGGGCCCGGCTACACCTTC
V gene: TRBV6-1; clone size: medium-sized; D gene: NA; J gene: TRBJ2-7; CDR3 protein: CASSEVGADQYF; CDR3 DNA: TGTGCCAGCAGTGAGGTGGGGGCAGACCAGTACTTC
V gene: TRBV28; clone size: medium-sized; D gene: TRBD1; J gene: TRBJ2-1; CDR3 protein: CASSFRDRAEFF; CDR3 DNA: TGTGCCAGCAGTTTCCGGGACAGGGCCGAGTTCTTC
V gene: TRBV20-1; clone size: few; D gene: TRBD1; J gene: TRBJ2-7; CDR3 protein: CSASWTGPFEQYF; CDR3 DNA: TGCAGTGCTAGTTGGACAGGACCGTTCGAGCAGTACTTC
V gene: TRBV12-3/TRBV12-4; clone size: medium-sized; D gene: NA; J gene: TRBJ2-2; CDR3 protein: CASSPHGDGELFF; CDR3 DNA: TGTGCCAGCAGTCCCCATGGGGACGGGGAGCTGTTTTTT
V gene: TRBV19; clone size: once; D gene: NA; J gene: TRBJ2-3; CDR3 protein: CASSAKTTITDTQYF; CDR3 DNA: TGTGCCAGTAGTGCGAAGACTACCATCACAGATACGCAGTATTTT
V gene: TRBV4-3; clone size: many; D gene: NA; J gene: TRBJ1-1; CDR3 protein: CASSQELQTEAFF; CDR3 DNA: TGCGCCAGCAGCCAAGAATTACAGACTGAAGCTTTCTTT
V gene: TRBV20-1; clone size: many; D gene: NA; J gene: TRBJ2-1; CDR3 protein: CSARMVAATYNEQFF; CDR3 DNA: TGCAGTGCTAGAATGGTGGCTGCTACCTACAATGAGCAGTTCTTC
V gene: TRBV29-1; clone size: many; D gene: TRBD1; J gene: TRBJ2-3; CDR3 protein: CSVVEGATDTQYF; CDR3 DNA: TGCAGCGTTGTAGAGGGGGCGACAGATACGCAGTATTTT
V gene: TRBV5-5; clone size: medium-sized; D gene: NA; J gene: TRBJ1-1; CDR3 protein: CASSLGNLNTEAFF; CDR3 DNA: TGTGCCAGCAGCTTGGGAAACTTGAACACTGAAGCTTTCTTT
V gene: TRBV3-1; clone size: many; D gene: TRBD2; J gene: TRBJ2-5; CDR3 protein: CASSPAGGLTQYF; CDR3 DNA: TGTGCCAGCAGCCCAGCGGGGGGGCTGACCCAGTACTTC
V gene: TRBV28; clone size: medium-sized; D gene: NA; J gene: TRBJ2-7; CDR3 protein: CASSFGGGTHYEQYF; CDR3 DNA: TGTGCCAGCAGTTTCGGAGGGGGAACACACTACGAGCAGTACTTC
V gene: TRBV12-3/TRBV12-4; clone size: NA; D gene: NA; J gene: TRBJ1-3; CDR3 protein: CASSLRGGSENTIYF; CDR3 DNA: TGTGCCAGCAGTTTAAGGGGGGGGTCTGAAAACACCATATATTTT
V gene: TRBV10-3; clone size: medium-sized; D gene: NA; J gene: TRBJ2-5; CDR3 protein: CAIGVSGTQETQYF; CDR3 DNA: TGTGCCATCGGGGTGAGCGGAACACAAGAGACCCAGTACTTC
V gene: TRBV6-6; clone size: medium-sized; D gene: TRBD2; J gene: TRBJ2-7; CDR3 protein: CASSPGLAAPYEQYF; CDR3 DNA: TGTGCCAGCAGCCCCGGACTAGCGGCCCCCTACGAGCAGTACTTC
V gene: TRBV5-1; clone size: NA; D gene: NA; J gene: TRBJ2-2; CDR3 protein: CASSSFVGVFTTGELFF; CDR3 DNA: TGCGCCAGCAGCTCCTTTGTCGGTGTGTTTACCACCGGGGAGCTGTTTTTT
V gene: TRBV7-9; clone size: NA; D gene: NA; J gene: TRBJ2-1; CDR3 protein: CASSQDPGFF; CDR3 DNA: TGTGCCAGCAGCCAGGACCCGGGATTCTTC
V gene: TRBV20-1; clone size: many; D gene: NA; J gene: TRBJ1-5; CDR3 protein: CSARDWRSNQPQHF; CDR3 DNA: TGCAGTGCTAGAGATTGGAGGAGCAATCAGCCCCAGCATTTT
V gene: TRBV19; clone size: NA; D gene: NA; J gene: TRBJ2-6; CDR3 protein: CASSINSGANVLTF; CDR3 DNA: TGTGCCAGTAGTATAAACTCTGGGGCCAACGTCCTGACTTTC
V gene: TRBV5-1; clone size: medium-sized; D gene: NA; J gene: TRBJ1-4; CDR3 protein: CASSRRDGRNEKLFF; CDR3 DNA: TGCGCCAGCAGCCGCCGGGACGGACGTAATGAAAAACTGTTTTTT
V gene: TRBV12-3/TRBV12-4; clone size: medium-sized; D gene: NA; J gene: TRBJ1-6; CDR3 protein: CASSFSSSRALHF; CDR3 DNA: TGTGCCAGCAGTTTTAGTTCATCTCGGGCCCTCCACTTT
V gene: TRBV4-1; clone size: NA; D gene: TRBD2; J gene: TRBJ2-3; CDR3 protein: CASSPLAGKDTQYF; CDR3 DNA: TGCGCCAGCAGCCCACTAGCGGGGAAGGATACGCAGTATTTT
V gene: TRBV3-1; clone size: many; D gene: NA; J gene: TRBJ1-5; CDR3 protein: CASSQAGANQPQHF; CDR3 DNA: TGTGCCAGCAGCCAAGCTGGGGCCAATCAGCCCCAGCATTTT
V gene: TRBV29-1; clone size: NA; D gene: TRBD1; J gene: TRBJ2-3; CDR3 protein: CSVVTGDTDTQYF; CDR3 DNA: TGCAGCGTTGTAACAGGGGACACAGATACGCAGTATTTT
V gene: TRBV19; clone size: medium-sized; D gene: NA; J gene: TRBJ1-1; CDR3 protein: CASTDLGENTEAFF; CDR3 DNA: TGTGCCAGTACCGACCTTGGGGAGAACACTGAAGCTTTCTTT
V gene: TRBV2; clone size: medium-sized; D gene: TRBD1; J gene: TRBJ1-1; CDR3 protein: CASRRTGEAFF; CDR3 DNA: TGTGCCAGCAGGAGGACAGGAGAAGCTTTCTTT
V gene: TRBV5-4; clone size: medium-sized; D gene: NA; J gene: TRBJ2-1; CDR3 protein: CASSPGLKNEQFF; CDR3 DNA: TGTGCCAGCAGTCCCGGACTGAAAAATGAGCAGTTCTTC
V gene: TRBV7-9; clone size: many; D gene: TRBD1; J gene: TRBJ2-7; CDR3 protein: CASSPLGQGAMRSYEQYF; CDR3 DNA: TGTGCCAGCAGCCCCCTGGGACAGGGGGCGATGAGGAGTTACGAGCAGTACTTC
V gene: TRBV5-6; clone size: many; D gene: NA; J gene: TRBJ1-2; CDR3 protein: CASSWGHDGYTF; CDR3 DNA: TGTGCCAGCAGCTGGGGACATGATGGCTACACCTTC
V gene: TRBV29-1; clone size: many; D gene: NA; J gene: TRBJ2-1; CDR3 protein: CSVVPGSYNEQFF; CDR3 DNA: TGCAGCGTTGTTCCCGGGTCCTACAATGAGCAGTTCTTC
V gene: TRBV20-1; clone size: medium-sized; D gene: TRBD1; J gene: TRBJ1-5; CDR3 protein: CSATRRTGGDQPQHF; CDR3 DNA: TGCAGTGCCACGCGCAGGACAGGGGGCGATCAGCCCCAGCATTTT
V gene: TRBV6-5; clone size: medium-sized; D gene: TRBD2; J gene: TRBJ2-3; CDR3 protein: CASSYGAGVVDTQYF; CDR3 DNA: TGTGCCAGCAGTTACGGTGCGGGAGTGGTAGATACGCAGTATTTT
V gene: TRBV3-1; clone size: NA; D gene: TRBD1; J gene: TRBJ1-3; CDR3 protein: CASSQGDRERNTIYF; CDR3 DNA: TGTGCCAGCAGCCAAGGCGACAGGGAGAGAAACACCATATATTTT
V gene: TRBV6-2/TRBV6-3; clone size: medium-sized; D gene: NA; J gene: TRBJ2-7; CDR3 protein: CASSYSSVVYEQYF; CDR3 DNA: TGTGCCAGCAGTTACTCGTCCGTCGTCTACGAGCAGTACTTC
V gene: TRBV20-1; clone size: many; D gene: TRBD2; J gene: TRBJ2-1; CDR3 protein: CSASPSLGLAGADPHLTGDEQFF; CDR3 DNA: TGCAGTGCTAGCCCATCTCTAGGACTAGCTGGGGCGGACCCCCACCTGACAGGCGATGAGCAGTTCTTC
V gene: TRBV7-6; clone size: NA; D gene: TRBD1; J gene: TRBJ2-2; CDR3 protein: CASKQGQPNTGELFF; CDR3 DNA: TGTGCCAGCAAACAGGGACAGCCGAACACCGGGGAGCTGTTTTTT
V gene: TRBV5-1; clone size: medium-sized; D gene: NA; J gene: TRBJ1-1; CDR3 protein: CASGPQSPNTEAFF; CDR3 DNA: TGCGCCAGCGGTCCGCAAAGTCCGAACACTGAAGCTTTCTTT
V gene: TRBV7-2; clone size: few; D gene: TRBD2; J gene: TRBJ2-4; CDR3 protein: CASSSDGGRRNIQYF; CDR3 DNA: TGTGCCAGCAGCTCCGACGGGGGGAGGAGAAACATTCAGTACTTC
V gene: TRBV12-3/TRBV12-4; clone size: medium-sized; D gene: TRBD2; J gene: TRBJ2-1; CDR3 protein: CASRTTSGSWNEQFF; CDR3 DNA: TGTGCCAGCAGGACGACTAGCGGGAGTTGGAATGAGCAGTTCTTC